These 25 T cell receptor beta chains came from one sample sequenced in a study of blood T cell repertoires in COVID-19. TCRdb's table, derived via immunoSEQ multiplex PCR, lists solely in-frame clones and lacks some. The table has approximately 100,000 clones, 70% to 90% seen once; the top ten hold 2% to 3%. The sample was PBMCs or T cells enriched from blood (not recorded which). These receptors came from a woman aged 50 to 60 who had recovered from COVID-19.

This chain uses TRBV19 with TRBJ2-2; D is ambiguous. This CDR3 comprises 12 residues. The V gene lost 5 bases and the J gene lost 5 bases, with 6 bases spanning the gap. The germline V gene has CDR1 LNHDA and CDR2 SQIVND (reference sequence). CDR3 bases: TGTGCCAGTAGTGCCCAGACCGGGGAGCTGTTTTTT. Its translation is CASSAQTGELFF.

This clone was seen just once. This chain links TRBV27 with TRBJ2-6, with D possibly matching TRBD1 (5 bases). V lost 5 bases to trimming and J lost 1 base, with 9 bases between them. The CDR3 extends over 15 amino acids. CDR1 is MNHEY, CDR2 SMNVEV, per germline (reference sequence). The CDR3 protein is CASSTPGSGANVLTF. In nucleotides, the CDR3 is TGTGCCAGCAGTACCCCAGGGTCTGGGGCCAACGTCCTGACTTTC. Full variable domain (remainder filled in from reference TRBV27 and TRBJ2-6): EAQVTQNPRYLITVTGKKLTVTCSQNMNHEYMSWYRQDPGLGLRQIYYSMNVEVTDKGDVPEGYKVSRKEKRNFPLILESPSPNQTSLYFCASSTPGSGANVLTFGAGSRLTVL.

The rearrangement joins TRBV19 to TRBJ2-7; TRBD2 aligns across 8 bases. The CDR3 runs to 13 residues. V shed 7 bases, J shed 3 bases, and the junction held 5 bases outside the gene matches. Germline-derived CDR1 and CDR2 are LNHDA and SQIVND (reference sequence). The CDR3 coding sequence is TGTGCCAGTAATCCCGGGAGGGGCTACGAGCAGTACTTC. It specifies CASNPGRGYEQYF.

CDR3 amino acids: CASSYLTGGAETQYF. CDR3 coding DNA: TGTGCCAGCAGTTATCTGACAGGGGGTGCAGAGACCCAGTACTTC. The J gene is TRBJ2-5, the V gene TRBV28; the match to TRBD1 covers 9 bases. This CDR3 comprises 15 residues. Per the germline V gene, CDR1 is MDHEN and CDR2 is SYDVKM. V shed 4 bases and J 4 bases; nucleotides not matched to a gene: 7.

This rearrangement joins TRBV28 to TRBJ2-7, with TRBD1 matching 11 bases. Germline values: CDR1 MDHEN, CDR2 SYDVKM. The V and J ends lost 4 bases and 4 bases, in that order; junction bases with no gene match: 12. The CDR3 contains 17 residues. Written as DNA, the CDR3 is TGTGCCAGCAGTTCGATTAATCGGGACAGGGGGAGGTACGAGCAGTACTTC. It encodes CASSSINRDRGRYEQYF.

The rearrangement joins TRBV18 to TRBJ1-5; D is uncertain. Trimming shortened V by 8 bases and J by 8 bases, and 16 bases separated the two germline ends. Looked up from germline, CDR1 is KGHSH and CDR2 is LQKENI. CDR3 length: 13 residues. CDR3 amino acids: CASAMSGSEPQHF. As DNA, the CDR3 is TGTGCCAGCGCGATGTCGGGGAGCGAGCCCCAGCATTTT.

This chain connects TRBV7-3 to TRBJ1-1; 7 bases align to TRBD1. Germline loops: CDR1 SGHTA, CDR2 FQGTGA. J was trimmed by 7 bases and V by 5 bases; bases with no gene match: 7. The CDR3 loop spans 13 amino acids. The CDR3 DNA reads as TGTGCCAGCAGCCTAGGGACAGAGTATGAAGCTTTCTTT. Its translation is CASSLGTEYEAFF. Full variable domain (rest looked up from reference TRBV7-3 and TRBJ1-1): GAGVSQTPSNKVTEKGKYVELRCDPISGHTALYWYRQSLGQGPEFLIYFQGTGAADDSGLPNDRFFAVRPEGSVSTLKIQRTERGDSAVYLCASSLGTEYEAFFGQGTRLTVV.

The CDR3 sequence: CASSHPAGDQPQHF. CDR3 DNA: TGCGCCAGCAGCCACCCCGCAGGGGATCAGCCCCAGCATTTT. The V call is TRBV4-1, the J call TRBJ1-5; the D gene is possibly TRBD1 (6 bases). The CDR3 runs 14 residues. V lost 3 bases and J 5 bases, leaving 11 bases between the germline ends. The germline CDR1 and CDR2 sequences are MGHRA and YSYEKL.

The chain couples TRBV28 to TRBJ2-5; possible D gene TRBD1, 6 bases. This CDR3 has 13 residues. Trimming took 6 bases from V and 3 from J, leaving 11 bases between them. Germline values: CDR1 MDHEN, CDR2 SYDVKM. The CDR3 sequence: CASSPGAEETQYF. The DNA of the CDR3 is TGTGCCAGCAGCCCAGGGGCTGAAGAGACCCAGTACTTC.

The chain joins TRBV28 to TRBJ1-5; D gene uncertain. Germline-derived CDR1 and CDR2 are MDHEN and SYDVKM. Deletions cut 6 bases from V and 8 bases from J, with 8 bases between. This CDR3 is 11 amino acids long. The CDR3 DNA sequence: TGTGCCAGCAGACGATCAGAGCCCCAGCATTTT. Protein sequence: CASRRSEPQHF.

Only one count was recorded for this clone. The gene calls are TRBV19 and TRBJ1-5; perhaps TRBD1 as D (5 bases). This CDR3 spans 17 amino acids. The V end lost 0 bases, the J end lost 6 bases, and 18 bases lay between the germline ends. Germline-derived CDR1 and CDR2 are LNHDA and SQIVND (reference sequence). The CDR3 loop is CASSIEGWGAGGQPQHF. CDR3 nucleotide sequence: TGTGCCAGTAGTATAGAAGGGTGGGGAGCCGGGGGTCAGCCCCAGCATTTT.

The V call is TRBV5-1, the J call TRBJ1-5; possible D gene TRBD1, 5 bases. This CDR3 is 15 amino acids long. CDR1 SGHRS and CDR2 YFSETQ come from the germline V gene. Deletions cut 0 bases from V and 2 bases from J, with 9 bases between. DNA for the CDR3: TGCGCCAGCAGCTTGGATGGGGCAGGCAATCAGCCCCAGCATTTT. It is translated as CASSLDGAGNQPQHF.

This clone has a handful of counts. V is TRBV9 and J is TRBJ2-2, with D perhaps matching TRBD2 (5 bases). The CDR3 contains 14 residues. CDR1 and CDR2 from the germline V gene are SGDLS and YYNGEE. Trimming shortened V by 4 bases and J by 4 bases, and 11 bases separated the two germline ends. The CDR3 DNA is TGTGCCAGCAGCCTAGTGAGCGGCACCGGGGAGCTGTTTTTT. Its protein is CASSLVSGTGELFF.

The rearrangement uses TRBV5-1 and TRBJ2-7, with 8 bases fitting TRBD2. The CDR3 length is 16 residues. CDR1 SGHRS and CDR2 YFSETQ come from the germline V gene. The trim removed 0 bases at V and 3 bases at J, leaving 8 bases unmatched. The CDR3 DNA follows: TGCGCCAGCAGCTTGGGGACAAAAGCGGGGGTCTACGAGCAGTACTTC. This gives the protein CASSLGTKAGVYEQYF.

The rearrangement uses TRBV7-3 and TRBJ2-1; TRBD2 matches at 10 bases. With V trimmed by 5 bases and J by 2 bases, 3 bases remained unmatched. This CDR3 region has 15 residues. Germline V gene sequence: CDR1 SGHTA, CDR2 FQGTGA. The CDR3 loop reads CASSPSGSTYNEQFF. CDR3 sequence (DNA): TGTGCCAGCAGCCCTAGCGGGAGTACCTACAATGAGCAGTTCTTC.

The genes are TRBV18 and TRBJ2-5; 9 bases align to TRBD1. Trimming at V came to 6 bases and at J to 3 bases, leaving 5 bases not matched to a gene. Per germline, CDR1 KGHSH and CDR2 LQKENI. The CDR3 spans 14 residues. CDR3 in amino acids: CASSQQGAEETQYF. The DNA of the CDR3 is TGTGCCAGCTCCCAACAGGGGGCGGAAGAGACCCAGTACTTC.

The chain carries TRBV7-8 and TRBJ2-2; D remains unclear. The CDR3 sequence is 12 residues long. The V end lost 5 bases, the J end lost 3 bases, and 4 bases lay between the germline ends. Germline loops: CDR1 SGHVS, CDR2 FQNEAQ. CDR3 amino acids: CASSPYTGELFF. The CDR3 DNA follows: TGTGCCAGCAGCCCTTACACCGGGGAGCTGTTTTTT.

The CDR3 coding sequence is TGTGCCAGCAGTTCGGACAGTAAAGATACGCAGTATTTT. This translates into CASSSDSKDTQYF. V gene TRBV12-3 or TRBV12-4 combines with J gene TRBJ2-3; D is possibly TRBD1 (6 bases). Between the trimmed V and J ends, which lost 4 bases and 5 bases, there was a span of 10 bases. The CDR3 length is 13 residues.

The genes are TRBV7-2 and TRBJ2-5, with TRBD1 as a possible D gene (6 bases). V was cut by 5 bases and J by 5 bases, with 9 bases left in between. The CDR3 spans 12 residues. Germline V gene sequence: CDR1 SGHTA, CDR2 FQGNSA. The CDR3 reads CASSIDRETQYF. The CDR3 nucleotides read TGTGCCAGCAGCATAGACAGGGAGACCCAGTACTTC.

This rearrangement joins TRBV28 to TRBJ1-5; D gene unclear. Per the germline V gene, CDR1 is MDHEN and CDR2 is SYDVKM. The CDR3 totals 14 residues. The germline V and J ends were trimmed by 6 bases and 3 bases, with 12 bases remaining between them. In DNA, the CDR3 is TGTGCCAGCAGCACCCCTAGAGTCAATCAGCCCCAGCATTTT. Translation gives CASSTPRVNQPQHF.

V is TRBV7-2 and J is TRBJ2-5; D ambiguous. In germline, CDR1 is SGHTA, CDR2 FQGNSA. Trimming removed 0 bases at V and 5 bases at J, with 13 bases between. The CDR3 loop spans 15 amino acids. The CDR3 protein is CASSLALSVRETQYF. The CDR3 nucleotides read TGTGCCAGCAGCTTAGCGCTAAGTGTACGGGAGACCCAGTACTTC.

V gene TRBV2 combines with J gene TRBJ2-5; the match to TRBD1 covers 9 bases. This CDR3 contains 16 residues. CDR1 and CDR2 (germline): SNHLY, FYNNEI. V shed 6 bases, J shed 1 base, and the junction held 9 bases outside the gene matches. The CDR3 loop is CASRAQGAWSQETQYF. Here the CDR3 DNA reads TGTGCCAGCAGGGCACAGGGGGCATGGTCCCAAGAGACCCAGTACTTC.

The rearrangement links TRBV6-1 to TRBJ2-3, with 12 bases that match TRBD2. The ends lost 3 bases at V and 2 bases at J; junction bases unmatched: 3. The CDR3 is made up of 16 amino acids. Per germline, CDR1 MNHNS and CDR2 SASEGT. The CDR3 bases are TGTGCCAGCAGTGACCGACTAGCGGGGGTCACAGATACGCAGTATTTT. Amino acid sequence: CASSDRLAGVTDTQYF.

The CDR3 is CASRKQGLVADTQYF. In nucleotides, the CDR3 is TGTGCCAGTAGGAAACAGGGACTAGTCGCAGATACGCAGTATTTT. J is TRBJ2-3 and V is TRBV19; TRBD2 matches at 8 bases. V lost 6 bases and J lost 4; bases outside the gene matches: 9. Germline CDR1 LNHDA, CDR2 SQIVND (reference sequence). This CDR3 is 15 amino acids long.

This clone was observed a single time. V is TRBV23-1 and J is TRBJ2-1; 11 bases agree with TRBD1. TRBV23-1 is assigned to the ORF class and has an uncertain function. V gave up 6 bases and J gave up 4 bases; unmatched junction bases: 14. The CDR3 length is 18 residues. Written as DNA, the CDR3 is TGCGCCAGCAGCCTCCGGGACAGGGGGAAGGGTACGTACAATGAGCAGTTCTTC. Translating it yields CASSLRDRGKGTYNEQFF.